Here is one T cell receptor (beta chain) with its context. Its antigen remains undetermined. No base quality information exists; no much larger clone differs at one position. The data are from a study of control samples from healthy donors and cancer patients (TCRdb year 2020). The library came from the immunoSEQ multiplex PCR assay. The immuneACCESS repertoire file appears here via TCRdb, limited to in-frame rearrangements. These files lack a portion of the clones; in checked studies, under half of the deficit traces to unresolved V genes, and the cause of the others is not known. For this sample the table gives about 95,000 clones, of which about 88% were detected only once. Clones ranked in the top ten supply 13% to 15% of the sample. V gives up 6 bases and J gives up 0 bases, and the segment between their germline ends measures 26 bases. The CDR3 numbers 19 residues from cysteine through phenylalanine. Only the CDR3 DNA stays, 57 bases, in frame from base 1. The germline V gene provides CDR1 KGHSH and CDR2 LQKENI.

The sequenced material came from blood. The TCR comes from a woman between 65 and 79 years old in good health. Recombination connected TRBV18 to TRBJ2-5, with no D gene named confidently. The nucleotides read TGTGCCAGCTCCCGGAACCCGGACCAGCCCTTCTCGTACCAAGAGACCCAGTACTTC. Its amino acids are CASSRNPDQPFSYQETQYF.